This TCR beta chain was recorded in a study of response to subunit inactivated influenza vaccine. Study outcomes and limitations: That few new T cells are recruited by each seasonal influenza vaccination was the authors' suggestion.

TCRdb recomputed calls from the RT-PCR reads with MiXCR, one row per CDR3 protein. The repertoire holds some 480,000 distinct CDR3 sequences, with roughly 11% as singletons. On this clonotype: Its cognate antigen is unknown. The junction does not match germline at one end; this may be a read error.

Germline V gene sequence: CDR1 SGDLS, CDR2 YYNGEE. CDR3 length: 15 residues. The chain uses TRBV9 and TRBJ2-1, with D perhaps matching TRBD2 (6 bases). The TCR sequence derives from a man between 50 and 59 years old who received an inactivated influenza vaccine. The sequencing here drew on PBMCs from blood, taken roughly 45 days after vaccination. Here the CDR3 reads CASSAGGTDYDEQFF. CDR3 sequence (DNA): TGTGCCAGCAGCGCCGGAGGGACCGACTACGATGAGCAGTTCTTC.